These 11 T cell receptor beta chains originate from one sample sequenced in a study of control samples from healthy donors and cancer patients. Clones were sequenced by immunoSEQ multiplex PCR, and TCRdb holds only the in-frame ones, with some missing. The sample yields about 150,000 clones, 90% to 95% seen once. Sequencing was performed on PBMCs. These TCRs come from a man aged 55 to 69 with colorectal cancer.

This clone showed up just once. This chain uses TRBV29-1 with TRBJ2-3, with D perhaps TRBD1 (6 bases). Trimming cost V 4 bases and J 8 bases, with 13 bases left between them. CDR1 is SQVTM, CDR2 ANQGSEA, per germline. This CDR3 region has 12 residues. CDR3 DNA: TGCAGCGTTGTTAGACAGGTTGGTACGCAGTATTTT. Amino acids: CSVVRQVGTQYF.

The chain uses TRBV19 and TRBJ2-1, with 10 bases matching TRBD2. The V gene end was trimmed by 7 bases and the J gene end by 4 bases; junction bases not matched to a gene: 4. The CDR3 length is 14 residues. The germline CDR1 and CDR2 sequences are LNHDA and SQIVND (reference sequence). CDR3 sequence: CASISGGQYNEQFF. CDR3 in DNA: TGTGCCAGTATTAGCGGGGGGCAATACAATGAGCAGTTCTTC.

This clone was observed a single time. The chain recombines TRBV28 with TRBJ2-7; 12 nucleotides line up with TRBD1. This CDR3 comprises 15 residues. The germline V gene has CDR1 MDHEN and CDR2 SYDVKM. V lost 4 bases and J lost 6; bases outside the gene matches: 7. For the CDR3, the DNA is TGTGCCAGCAGTTCATCGGGACAGGGGGCGCGCGAGCAGTACTTC. It encodes CASSSSGQGAREQYF.

The chain couples TRBV7-6 to TRBJ2-3; the D is unclear. The V end was cut by 5 bases, the J end by 2 bases, with 14 bases between. The CDR3 totals 15 residues. Germline V gene lookup returns CDR1 SGHVS and CDR2 FNYEAQ. CDR3 in amino acids: CASSAVGTLTDTQYF. The DNA for the CDR3 is TGTGCCAGCAGCGCCGTAGGAACACTCACAGATACGCAGTATTTT.

The chain is built from TRBV19 and TRBJ2-3, with D maybe TRBD2 (7 bases). The CDR3 loop spans 13 amino acids. The V end lost 7 bases, the J end lost 4 bases, and 12 bases lay between the germline ends. Germline values: CDR1 LNHDA, CDR2 SQIVND (reference sequence). CDR3 sequence reads: CASNRGGPDTQYF. CDR3 bases: TGTGCCAGTAATAGGGGGGGACCAGATACGCAGTATTTT. Based on the CDR3 plus reference TRBV19 and TRBJ2-3, the full variable domain is DGGITQSPKYLFRKEGQNVTLSCEQNLNHDAMYWYRQDPGQGLRLIYYSQIVNDFQKGDIAEGYSVSREKKESFPLTVTSAQKNPTAFYLCASNRGGPDTQYFGPGTRLTVL.

In this sample, this clone turned up a few times. The chain carries TRBV12-3 or TRBV12-4 and TRBJ1-3; D is unresolved. The CDR3 totals 11 residues. The V and J ends lost 4 bases and 4 bases respectively, with 2 bases between them. CDR3 in amino acids: CASSWGNTIYF. CDR3 in DNA: TGTGCCAGCAGTTGGGGAAACACCATATATTTT.

The genes are TRBV21-1 and TRBJ2-1. TRBV21-1 is annotated as a pseudogene. The CDR3 spans 17 residues. CDR3 sequence reads: CASSSNGVVNVYNEQFF. CDR3 nucleotides: TGTGCCAGCAGCTCCAATGGGGTCGTAAATGTCTACAATGAGCAGTTCTTC.

This clone has a single count. The chain combines TRBV9 with TRBJ2-2; TRBD1 aligns across 12 bases. J was trimmed by 6 bases and V by 2 bases; bases with no gene match: 2. Germline V gene data show CDR1 as SGDLS and CDR2 as YYNGEE. The length of the CDR3 is 15 residues. CDR3 loop: CASSVGDRGPGELFF. DNA of the CDR3: TGTGCCAGCAGCGTTGGGGACAGGGGGCCCGGGGAGCTGTTTTTT. The full variable domain, completed using reference TRBV9 and TRBJ2-2, is DSGVTQTPKHLITATGQRVTLRCSPRSGDLSVYWYQQSLDQGLQFLIQYYNGEERAKGNILERFSAQQFPDLHSELNLSSLELGDSALYFCASSVGDRGPGELFFGEGSRLTVL.

The chain uses TRBV30 and TRBJ1-5; D remains unclear. The CDR3 is 14 amino acids. Trimming took 2 bases from V and 2 from J, leaving 10 bases between them. Germline CDR1 is GTSNPN and CDR2 is SVGIG (reference sequence). In DNA form, the CDR3 reads TGTGCCTGGAGTATCAGTCATGGCAATCAGCCCCAGCATTTT. Translation gives CAWSISHGNQPQHF.

The chain carries TRBV4-2 and TRBJ2-2; D is unclear. Trimming pared 0 bases from V and 4 bases from J, leaving 12 bases between. This CDR3 comprises 16 residues. Germline V lookup: CDR1 LGHNA, CDR2 YNFKEQ. The CDR3 bases are TGTGCCAGCAGCCAAGATATCGGGTTCGGCACCGGGGAGCTGTTTTTT. Translating it yields CASSQDIGFGTGELFF.

The rearrangement joins TRBV27 to TRBJ1-2; D not certain. The CDR3 spans 13 residues. CDR1 and CDR2 from the germline V gene are MNHEY and SMNVEV (reference sequence). Trimming removed 5 bases from V and 8 bases from J, with 15 bases in between. The CDR3 reads CASSPVGHHGYTF. CDR3 sequence (DNA): TGTGCCAGCAGTCCTGTAGGGCATCACGGCTACACCTTC.